The source of this TCR beta chain is a study of neurological immune-mediated disorders. The authors made cDNA by 5'RACE with 10-nucleotide random UMIs. Each CDR3 protein is one row after TCRdb ran MiXCR on the 5' RACE reads. The profile shows approximately 60,000 distinct CDR3 sequences, approximately 3.5% of them singletons. The V end lost 4 bases, the J end lost 5 bases, and 11 bases lay between the germline ends. The CDR3 consists of 13 residues. Germline CDR1 reads SGHTA; CDR2 reads FQGNSA. In its sample, this clonotype was seen many times. The rearrangement joins TRBV7-2 to TRBJ1-2; D remains unclear. The sequence was obtained from a woman aged 25-40 years with multiple sclerosis. The sample consisted of PBMCs. CDR3 coding DNA: TGTGCCAGCAGCTCACCTCCCGGGTATGGCTACACCTTC. Translation gives CASSSPPGYGYTF.